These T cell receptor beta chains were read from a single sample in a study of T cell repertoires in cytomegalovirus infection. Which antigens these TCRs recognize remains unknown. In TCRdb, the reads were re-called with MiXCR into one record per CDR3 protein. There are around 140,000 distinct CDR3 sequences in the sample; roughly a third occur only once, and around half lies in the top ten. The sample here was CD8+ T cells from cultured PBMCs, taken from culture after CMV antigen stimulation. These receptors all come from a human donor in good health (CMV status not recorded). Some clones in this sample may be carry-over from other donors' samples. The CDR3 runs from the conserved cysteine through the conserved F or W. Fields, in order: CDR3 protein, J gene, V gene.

CDR3aa: CASSPSGTSGGYHTDTQYF
j_gene: TRBJ2-3
v_gene: TRBV28

CDR3aa: CASSIRTVTDTQYF
j_gene: TRBJ2-3
v_gene: TRBV19

CDR3aa: CASSLTVGQAKNIQYF
j_gene: TRBJ2-4
v_gene: TRBV7-8

CDR3aa: CASSQAPGGQPQHF
j_gene: TRBJ1-5
v_gene: TRBV4-1

CDR3aa: CASSLGSPYTGELFF
j_gene: TRBJ2-2
v_gene: TRBV7-6

CDR3aa: CASSGVDYGYTF
j_gene: TRBJ1-2
v_gene: TRBV6-6

CDR3aa: CASSGGVTEAFF
j_gene: TRBJ1-1
v_gene: TRBV19

CDR3aa: CATSREARSYEQYF
j_gene: TRBJ2-7
v_gene: TRBV15

CDR3aa: CASSQGGGTNEKLFF
j_gene: TRBJ1-4
v_gene: TRBV4-1

CDR3aa: CASSARSGQEHSYTF
j_gene: TRBJ1-2
v_gene: TRBV9

CDR3aa: CASSRQGVGELFF
j_gene: TRBJ2-2
v_gene: TRBV7-6

CDR3aa: CASSRGLAASTDTQYF
j_gene: TRBJ2-3
v_gene: TRBV11-2

CDR3aa: CASSNSERNQPQHF
j_gene: TRBJ1-5
v_gene: TRBV12-3/TRBV12-4

CDR3aa: CATSDDRVNEKLFF
j_gene: TRBJ1-4
v_gene: TRBV15

CDR3aa: CASIGGLGTDTQYF
j_gene: TRBJ2-3
v_gene: TRBV2

CDR3aa: CASSFPHEKLFF
j_gene: TRBJ1-4
v_gene: TRBV12-3/TRBV12-4

CDR3aa: CASSLTLAGVTDTQYF
j_gene: TRBJ2-3
v_gene: TRBV27

CDR3aa: CARLGLAGGPSYNEQFF
j_gene: TRBJ2-1
v_gene: TRBV2

CDR3aa: CASSPSFPGELFF
j_gene: TRBJ2-2
v_gene: TRBV27

CDR3aa: CATSRGGGETQYF
j_gene: TRBJ2-5
v_gene: TRBV24-1

CDR3aa: CASSQSDGSNQPQHF
j_gene: TRBJ1-5
v_gene: TRBV4-1

CDR3aa: CASSFVGRGLDNEQFF
j_gene: TRBJ2-1
v_gene: TRBV12-3/TRBV12-4

CDR3aa: CASSYSKGKGMSSGANVLTF
j_gene: TRBJ2-6
v_gene: TRBV6-6

CDR3aa: CASSMGSGGSGYNEQFF
j_gene: TRBJ2-1
v_gene: TRBV19

CDR3aa: CASSSGGTGENIQYF
j_gene: TRBJ2-4
v_gene: TRBV7-9

CDR3aa: CASSTGTFYGYTF
j_gene: TRBJ1-2
v_gene: TRBV12-3/TRBV12-4

CDR3aa: CASSLALGAQETQYF
j_gene: TRBJ2-5
v_gene: TRBV7-9

CDR3aa: CASSFSRSGTEAFF
j_gene: TRBJ1-1
v_gene: TRBV12-3/TRBV12-4

CDR3aa: CASSLSSSGQETQYF
j_gene: TRBJ2-5
v_gene: TRBV27

CDR3aa: CASSTTAGDPYEQYF
j_gene: TRBJ2-7
v_gene: TRBV11-2

CDR3aa: CASSSGTGNNSPLHF
j_gene: TRBJ1-6
v_gene: TRBV7-3

CDR3aa: CASSQETLLNTEAFF
j_gene: TRBJ1-1
v_gene: TRBV12-3/TRBV12-4

CDR3aa: CASSLDGYYEQYF
j_gene: TRBJ2-7
v_gene: TRBV5-6

CDR3aa: CSAGRLAATDTQYF
j_gene: TRBJ2-3
v_gene: TRBV29-1

CDR3aa: CASSTPLAGGSYNEQFF
j_gene: TRBJ2-1
v_gene: TRBV12-3/TRBV12-4

CDR3aa: CAWGQATQYF
j_gene: TRBJ2-3
v_gene: TRBV30

CDR3aa: CASSSRVRGPYNEQFF
j_gene: TRBJ2-1
v_gene: TRBV28

CDR3aa: CASSLANLAGSYEQYF
j_gene: TRBJ2-7
v_gene: TRBV7-6

CDR3aa: CASSPEISYEQYF
j_gene: TRBJ2-7
v_gene: TRBV12-3/TRBV12-4

CDR3aa: CASSTRPSDSNQPQHF
j_gene: TRBJ1-5
v_gene: TRBV6-1